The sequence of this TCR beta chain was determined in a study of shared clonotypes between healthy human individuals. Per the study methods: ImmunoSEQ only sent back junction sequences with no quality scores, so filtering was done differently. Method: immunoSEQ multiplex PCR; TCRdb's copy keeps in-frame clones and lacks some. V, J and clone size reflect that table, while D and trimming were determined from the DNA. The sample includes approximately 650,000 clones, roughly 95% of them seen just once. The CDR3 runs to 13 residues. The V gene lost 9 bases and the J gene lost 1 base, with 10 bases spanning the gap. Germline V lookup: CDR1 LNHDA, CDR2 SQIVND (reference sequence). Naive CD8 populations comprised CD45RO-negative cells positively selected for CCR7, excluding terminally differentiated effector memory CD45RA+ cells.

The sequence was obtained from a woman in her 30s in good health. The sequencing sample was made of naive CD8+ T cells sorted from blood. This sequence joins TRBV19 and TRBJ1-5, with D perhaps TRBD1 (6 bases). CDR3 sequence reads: CASEQGSNQPQHF. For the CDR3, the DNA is TGTGCCAGCGAACAGGGCAGCAATCAGCCCCAGCATTTT.